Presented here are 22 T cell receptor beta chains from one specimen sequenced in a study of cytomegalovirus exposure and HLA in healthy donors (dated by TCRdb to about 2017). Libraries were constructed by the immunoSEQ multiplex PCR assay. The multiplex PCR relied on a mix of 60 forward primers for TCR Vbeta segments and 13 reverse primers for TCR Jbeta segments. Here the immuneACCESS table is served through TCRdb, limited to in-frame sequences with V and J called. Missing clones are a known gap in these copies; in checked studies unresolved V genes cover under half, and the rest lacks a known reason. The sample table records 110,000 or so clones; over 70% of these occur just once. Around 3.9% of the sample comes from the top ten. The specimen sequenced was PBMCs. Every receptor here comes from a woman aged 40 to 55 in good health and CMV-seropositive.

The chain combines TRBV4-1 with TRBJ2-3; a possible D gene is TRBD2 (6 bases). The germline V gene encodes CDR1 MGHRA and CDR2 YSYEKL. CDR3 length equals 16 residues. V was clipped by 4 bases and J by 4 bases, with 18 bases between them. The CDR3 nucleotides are TGCGCCAGCAGCCGACTGGGGCAGCGGGTCCCAGATACGCAGTATTTT. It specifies CASSRLGQRVPDTQYF.

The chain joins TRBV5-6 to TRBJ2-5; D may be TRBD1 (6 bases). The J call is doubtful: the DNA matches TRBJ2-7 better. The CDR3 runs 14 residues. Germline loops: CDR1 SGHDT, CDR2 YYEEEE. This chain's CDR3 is CASSLTGSSYEQYF. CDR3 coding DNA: TGTGCCAGCAGCTTGACAGGGTCCTCCTACGAGCAGTACTTC.

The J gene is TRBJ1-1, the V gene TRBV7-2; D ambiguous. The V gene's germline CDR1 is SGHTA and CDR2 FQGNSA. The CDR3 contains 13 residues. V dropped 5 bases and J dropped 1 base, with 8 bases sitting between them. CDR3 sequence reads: CASSTYTNTEAFF. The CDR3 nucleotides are TGTGCCAGCAGCACATACACGAACACTGAAGCTTTCTTT.

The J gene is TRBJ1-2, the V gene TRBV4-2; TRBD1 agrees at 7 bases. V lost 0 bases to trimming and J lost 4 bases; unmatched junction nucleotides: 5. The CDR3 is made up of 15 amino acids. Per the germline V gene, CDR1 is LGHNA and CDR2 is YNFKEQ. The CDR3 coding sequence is TGTGCCAGCAGCCAAGAGGTAGACAGGGTCTATGGCTACACCTTC. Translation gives CASSQEVDRVYGYTF.

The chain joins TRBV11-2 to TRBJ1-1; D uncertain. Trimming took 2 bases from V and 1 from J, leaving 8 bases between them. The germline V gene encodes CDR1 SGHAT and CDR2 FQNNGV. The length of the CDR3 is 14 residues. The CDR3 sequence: CASSLWSENTEAFF. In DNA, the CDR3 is TGTGCCAGCAGCTTATGGTCAGAGAACACTGAAGCTTTCTTT. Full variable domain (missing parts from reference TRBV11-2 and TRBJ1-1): EAGVAQSPRYKIIEKRQSVAFWCNPISGHATLYWYQQILGQGPKLLIQFQNNGVVDDSQLPKDRFSAERLKGVDSTLKIQPAKLEDSAVYLCASSLWSENTEAFFGQGTRLTVV.

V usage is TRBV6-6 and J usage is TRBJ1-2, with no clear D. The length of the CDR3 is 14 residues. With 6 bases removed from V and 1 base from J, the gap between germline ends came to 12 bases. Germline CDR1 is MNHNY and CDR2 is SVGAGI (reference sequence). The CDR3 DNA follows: TGTGCCAGCAGCCAGCGGGCGGTTAACTATGGCTACACCTTC. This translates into CASSQRAVNYGYTF.

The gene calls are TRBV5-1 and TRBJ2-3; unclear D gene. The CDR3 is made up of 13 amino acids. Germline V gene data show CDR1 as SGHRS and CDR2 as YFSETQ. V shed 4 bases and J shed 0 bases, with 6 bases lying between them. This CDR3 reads CASSVTSTDTQYF. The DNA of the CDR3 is TGCGCCAGCAGCGTTACTAGCACAGATACGCAGTATTTT.

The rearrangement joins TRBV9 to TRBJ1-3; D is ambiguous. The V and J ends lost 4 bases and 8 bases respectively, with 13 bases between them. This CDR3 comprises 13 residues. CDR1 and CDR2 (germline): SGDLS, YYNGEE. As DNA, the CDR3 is TGTGCCAGCAGCACCGTGGGGAGAGACACCATATATTTT. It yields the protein CASSTVGRDTIYF.

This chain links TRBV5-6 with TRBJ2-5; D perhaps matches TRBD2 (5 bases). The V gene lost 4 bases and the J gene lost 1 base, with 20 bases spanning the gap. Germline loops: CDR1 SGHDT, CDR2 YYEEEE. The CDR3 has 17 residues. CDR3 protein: CASSGNGWGVPQETQYF. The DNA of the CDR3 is TGTGCCAGCAGCGGCAATGGGTGGGGAGTCCCCCAAGAGACCCAGTACTTC.

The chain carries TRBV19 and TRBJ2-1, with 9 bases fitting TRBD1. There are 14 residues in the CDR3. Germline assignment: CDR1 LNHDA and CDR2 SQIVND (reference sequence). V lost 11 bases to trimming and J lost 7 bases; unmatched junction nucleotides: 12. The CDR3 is CASAGTGRRNEQFF. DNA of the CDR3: TGTGCCTCCGCCGGGACAGGGAGGCGGAATGAGCAGTTCTTC.

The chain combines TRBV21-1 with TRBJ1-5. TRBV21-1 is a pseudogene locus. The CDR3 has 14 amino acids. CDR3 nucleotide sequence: TGTGCCAGCAGTTATAATTATAGCAATCAGCCCCAGCATTTT. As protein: CASSYNYSNQPQHF.

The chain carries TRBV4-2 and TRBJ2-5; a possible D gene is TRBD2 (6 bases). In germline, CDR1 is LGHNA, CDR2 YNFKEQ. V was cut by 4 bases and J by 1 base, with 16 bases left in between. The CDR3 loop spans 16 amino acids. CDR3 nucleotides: TGTGCCAGCAGCCCCAATGTAGCGGACCTCCAAGAGACCCAGTACTTC. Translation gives CASSPNVADLQETQYF.

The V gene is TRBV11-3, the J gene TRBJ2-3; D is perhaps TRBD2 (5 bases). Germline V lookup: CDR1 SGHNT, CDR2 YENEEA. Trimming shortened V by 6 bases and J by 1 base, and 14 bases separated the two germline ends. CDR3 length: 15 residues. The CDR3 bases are TGTGCCAGCAGAGAGGGAGTCTCAGGCACAGATACGCAGTATTTT. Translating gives CASREGVSGTDTQYF.

The CDR3: CASSQQGREGYTF. The DNA of the CDR3 is TGTGCCAGCAGCCAACAGGGGCGGGAAGGCTACACCTTC. The genes are TRBV2 and TRBJ1-2, with 7 bases fitting TRBD1. With V trimmed by 6 bases and J by 8 bases, 9 bases remained unmatched. Germline values: CDR1 SNHLY, CDR2 FYNNEI. CDR3 length equals 13 residues.

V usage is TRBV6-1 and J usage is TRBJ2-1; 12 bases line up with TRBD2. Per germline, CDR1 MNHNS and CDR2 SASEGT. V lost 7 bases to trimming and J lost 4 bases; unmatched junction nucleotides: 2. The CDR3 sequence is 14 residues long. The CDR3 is CASTLAGGYNEQFF. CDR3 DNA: TGTGCCAGCACCCTAGCGGGAGGGTACAATGAGCAGTTCTTC.

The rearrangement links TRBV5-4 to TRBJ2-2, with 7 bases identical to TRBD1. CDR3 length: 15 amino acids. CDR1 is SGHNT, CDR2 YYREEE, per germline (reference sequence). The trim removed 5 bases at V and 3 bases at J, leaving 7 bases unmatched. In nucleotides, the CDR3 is TGTGCCAGCAGACCAGACAGGGCGGACACCGGGGAGCTGTTTTTT. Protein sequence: CASRPDRADTGELFF.

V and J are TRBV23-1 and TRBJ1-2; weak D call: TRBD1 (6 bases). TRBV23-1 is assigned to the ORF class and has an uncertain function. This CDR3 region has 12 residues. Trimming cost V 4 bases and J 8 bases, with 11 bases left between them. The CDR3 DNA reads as TGCGCCAGCAGTCTGCAGGGGAACGGCTACACCTTC. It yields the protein CASSLQGNGYTF.

The CDR3 region has the DNA TGTGCCATCAGTGCTGAGGCGGATACGCAGTATTTT. It specifies CAISAEADTQYF. This rearrangement joins TRBV10-3 to TRBJ2-3; D not resolved. Germline CDR1 is ENHRY and CDR2 is SYGVKD. Deletions cut 4 bases from V and 6 bases from J, with 8 bases between. CDR3 length: 12 residues.

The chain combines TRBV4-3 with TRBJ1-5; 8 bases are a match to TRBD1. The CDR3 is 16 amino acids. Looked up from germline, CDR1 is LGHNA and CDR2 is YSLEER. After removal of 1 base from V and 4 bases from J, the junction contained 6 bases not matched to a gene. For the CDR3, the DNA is TGCGCCAGCAGCCAAGGGGCAACAGGGGGGAATCAGCCCCAGCATTTT. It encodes CASSQGATGGNQPQHF.

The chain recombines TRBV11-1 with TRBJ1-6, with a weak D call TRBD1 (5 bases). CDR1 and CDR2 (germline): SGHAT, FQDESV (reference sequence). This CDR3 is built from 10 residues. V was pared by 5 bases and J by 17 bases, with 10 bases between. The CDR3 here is CASSLCRVHF. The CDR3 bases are TGTGCCAGCAGCCTCTGCAGGGTCCACTTT.

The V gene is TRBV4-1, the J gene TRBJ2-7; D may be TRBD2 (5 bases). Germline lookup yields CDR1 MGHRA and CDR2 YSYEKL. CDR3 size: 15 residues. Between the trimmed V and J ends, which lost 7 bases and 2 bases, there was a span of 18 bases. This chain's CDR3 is CASNPHATSPYEQYF. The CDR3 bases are TGCGCCAGCAATCCCCACGCTACTAGTCCCTACGAGCAGTACTTC.

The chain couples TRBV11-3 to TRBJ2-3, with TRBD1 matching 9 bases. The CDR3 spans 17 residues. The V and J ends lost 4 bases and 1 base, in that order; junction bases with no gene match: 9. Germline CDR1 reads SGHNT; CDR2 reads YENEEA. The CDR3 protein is CASSSGQGRAGTDTQYF. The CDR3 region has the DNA TGTGCCAGCAGCTCGGGACAGGGACGAGCTGGCACAGATACGCAGTATTTT.